A selection of T cell receptor beta chains follows, all from one sample in a study of control samples from healthy donors and cancer patients. Generated by immunoSEQ multiplex PCR, the TCRdb table keeps only in-frame clones and is missing some. The table includes 150,000 to 200,000 clones, more than 80% detected once. The sample consisted of blood. These receptors were collected from a man under 40 in good health. CDR3s include the opening cysteine and the closing phenylalanine or tryptophan. Fields, in order: CDR3 protein, CDR3 DNA, clone size, J gene, V gene, D gene. D genes are given only for firm matches. Size tells how often a clone was seen (once, few, many) or the class of an expanded clone, and some rows leave it out.

CDR3: CASSRSSGAFGYTF
DNA: TGTGCCAGCAGCAGATCCTCGGGGGCGTTCGGCTACACCTTC
size: NA
J: TRBJ1-2
V: TRBV6-5
D: NA

CDR3: CASTNRGSAFF
DNA: TGTGCCAGCACAAACAGGGGCTCAGCTTTCTTT
size: NA
J: TRBJ1-1
V: TRBV4-2
D: TRBD1

CDR3: CATSDVQGARETQYF
DNA: TGTGCCACCAGTGATGTACAGGGGGCGCGGGAGACCCAGTACTTC
size: NA
J: TRBJ2-5
V: TRBV24-1
D: TRBD1

CDR3: CASRADYNSPLHF
DNA: TGCGCCAGCAGAGCAGACTATAATTCACCCCTCCACTTT
size: NA
J: TRBJ1-6
V: TRBV4-1
D: NA

CDR3: CASSQPMTSGQETQYF
DNA: TGTGCCAGCAGCCAACCAATGACTAGCGGGCAAGAGACCCAGTACTTC
size: NA
J: TRBJ2-5
V: TRBV3-1/TRBV3-2
D: TRBD2

CDR3: CASRRSGRTDTQYF
DNA: TGTGCCAGCAGGAGGTCGGGGCGCACAGATACGCAGTATTTT
size: NA
J: TRBJ2-3
V: TRBV5-4
D: NA

CDR3: CASKTGISGNTIYF
DNA: TGTGCCAGCAAAACAGGGATCTCTGGAAACACCATATATTTT
size: NA
J: TRBJ1-3
V: TRBV3-1/TRBV3-2
D: NA

CDR3: CASSSTGLSNQPQHF
DNA: TGCGCCAGCAGCTCCACAGGGCTTAGCAATCAGCCCCAGCATTTT
size: NA
J: TRBJ1-5
V: TRBV5-1
D: NA

CDR3: CASGLVHPGQGVGKANYGYTF
DNA: TGTGCTAGTGGTTTGGTACATCCCGGACAGGGAGTGGGGAAGGCTAACTATGGCTACACCTTC
size: NA
J: TRBJ1-2
V: TRBV12-5
D: TRBD1

CDR3: CASSSFLNTEAFF
DNA: TGTGCCAGCAGCTCCTTCTTGAACACTGAAGCTTTCTTT
size: NA
J: TRBJ1-1
V: TRBV12-3/TRBV12-4
D: NA

CDR3: CASRIGQGLESTGELFF
DNA: TGTGCCAGCAGGATAGGCCAAGGGTTGGAGTCCACCGGGGAGCTGTTTTTT
size: NA
J: TRBJ2-2
V: TRBV7-6
D: NA

CDR3: CAWGTGTYGYTF
DNA: TGTGCCTGGGGGACAGGGACTTATGGCTACACCTTC
size: NA
J: TRBJ1-2
V: TRBV30
D: TRBD1

CDR3: CASSPGGFPNEQFF
DNA: TGTGCCAGCAGCCCCGGTGGCTTCCCCAATGAGCAGTTCTTC
size: NA
J: TRBJ2-1
V: TRBV7-3
D: NA

CDR3: CSVEGRSGGYTF
DNA: TGCAGCGTTGAGGGCCGCTCTGGGGGCTACACCTTC
size: NA
J: TRBJ1-2
V: TRBV29-1
D: NA

CDR3: CASSQEWSGAPKETQYF
DNA: TGTGCCAGCAGCCAAGAGTGGTCGGGGGCCCCCAAGGAGACCCAGTACTTC
size: NA
J: TRBJ2-5
V: TRBV11-2
D: NA

CDR3: CASSESGADGNTIYF
DNA: TGCGCCAGCAGTGAGTCCGGAGCGGACGGAAACACCATATATTTT
size: once
J: TRBJ1-3
V: TRBV10-2
D: NA

CDR3: CASSLGQGEGEQYF
DNA: TGTGCCAGCAGTTTAGGACAGGGGGAGGGCGAGCAGTACTTC
size: NA
J: TRBJ2-7
V: TRBV27
D: TRBD1

CDR3: CASSVADRTPYEQYF
DNA: TGTGCCAGCAGCGTAGCTGACAGAACACCCTACGAGCAGTACTTC
size: once
J: TRBJ2-7
V: TRBV9
D: NA

CDR3: CASSFLGAEAFF
DNA: TGTGCCAGCAGTTTCCTGGGGGCTGAAGCTTTCTTT
size: once
J: TRBJ1-1
V: TRBV12-3/TRBV12-4
D: NA

CDR3: CASSGEADHQPQHF
DNA: TGTGCCAGCAGTGGGGAGGCGGACCATCAGCCCCAGCATTTT
size: NA
J: TRBJ1-5
V: TRBV2
D: NA

CDR3: CASGLVLNTGELFF
DNA: TGTGCTAGTGGTTTGGTCCTGAACACCGGGGAGCTGTTTTTT
size: NA
J: TRBJ2-2
V: TRBV12-5
D: NA

CDR3: CASSPGYMNTEAFF
DNA: TGTGCCAGCAGCCCGGGCTACATGAACACTGAAGCTTTCTTT
size: NA
J: TRBJ1-1
V: TRBV3-1/TRBV3-2
D: NA

CDR3: CASSEQGVVAPLHF
DNA: TGTGCCAGCAGCGAACAGGGAGTCGTTGCGCCCCTCCACTTT
size: NA
J: TRBJ1-6
V: TRBV7-6
D: NA

CDR3: CASSLGTGGNTIYF
DNA: TGTGCCAGCAGCTTAGGAACAGGTGGAAACACCATATATTTT
size: NA
J: TRBJ1-3
V: TRBV11-3
D: NA

CDR3: CASSYNRVTEQYF
DNA: TGTGCCAGCAGTTACAACAGGGTAACCGAGCAGTACTTC
size: NA
J: TRBJ2-7
V: TRBV6-5
D: NA

CDR3: CASERDSGSYEQYF
DNA: TGTGCCAGCGAAAGGGACAGTGGCTCCTACGAGCAGTACTTC
size: NA
J: TRBJ2-7
V: TRBV2
D: TRBD1

CDR3: CSVTGQVEELGYTF
DNA: TGCAGCGTTACCGGCCAGGTGGAAGAGTTGGGCTACACCTTC
size: once
J: TRBJ1-2
V: TRBV29-1
D: NA

CDR3: CASSQDKRSEAFF
DNA: TGCGCCAGCAGCCAGGACAAAAGGTCTGAAGCTTTCTTT
size: NA
J: TRBJ1-1
V: TRBV4-3
D: NA

CDR3: CASTVRVSYNSPLHF
DNA: TGTGCCAGCACGGTTAGGGTGTCCTATAATTCACCCCTCCACTTT
size: NA
J: TRBJ1-6
V: TRBV27
D: NA

CDR3: CASSFDRVTEAFF
DNA: TGTGCCAGCAGTTTCGACCGAGTAACTGAAGCTTTCTTT
size: NA
J: TRBJ1-1
V: TRBV2
D: NA

CDR3: CASSLASGALVNEKLFF
DNA: TGTGCCAGCAGCTTAGCGTCGGGGGCGTTGGTGAATGAAAAACTGTTTTTT
size: once
J: TRBJ1-4
V: TRBV7-9
D: NA

CDR3: CASSVVPAGNTIYF
DNA: TGTGCCAGCAGCGTAGTTCCAGCTGGAAACACCATATATTTT
size: NA
J: TRBJ1-3
V: TRBV9
D: NA

CDR3: CASSFSGQYYGYTF
DNA: TGTGCCAGCAGCTTCAGCGGACAGTACTATGGCTACACCTTC
size: NA
J: TRBJ1-2
V: TRBV7-2
D: NA

CDR3: CASSFGTFREAFF
DNA: TGTGCCAGCAGTTTCGGGACTTTCCGCGAAGCTTTCTTT
size: NA
J: TRBJ1-1
V: TRBV6-2/TRBV6-3
D: NA

CDR3: CASNPGQLNTGELFF
DNA: TGCGCCAGCAATCCGGGACAGCTGAACACCGGGGAGCTGTTTTTT
size: NA
J: TRBJ2-2
V: TRBV5-1
D: TRBD1

CDR3: CASSQVAGDLEGYTF
DNA: TGCGCCAGCAGCCAAGTCGCTGGGGATTTAGAGGGCTACACCTTC
size: NA
J: TRBJ1-2
V: TRBV4-1
D: NA

CDR3: CASSSSITFNEKLFF
DNA: TGTGCCAGCAGTTCATCGATCACCTTTAATGAAAAACTGTTTTTT
size: NA
J: TRBJ1-4
V: TRBV27
D: NA

CDR3: CASGGETQYF
DNA: TGTGCCAGCGGGGGGGAGACCCAGTACTTC
size: NA
J: TRBJ2-5
V: TRBV2
D: NA

CDR3: CASSHGTGEQYF
DNA: TGTGCCAGCAGCCACGGGACAGGGGAGCAGTACTTC
size: NA
J: TRBJ2-7
V: TRBV7-9
D: TRBD1

CDR3: CASSGGGHEQYF
DNA: TGTGCCAGCAGCGGGGGGGGGCACGAGCAGTACTTC
size: NA
J: TRBJ2-7
V: TRBV11-2
D: NA

CDR3: CASSLGTGGPQHF
DNA: TGTGCCAGCAGCTTGGGAACAGGGGGGCCCCAGCATTTT
size: NA
J: TRBJ1-5
V: TRBV5-4
D: TRBD1

CDR3: CASSPGTDTQYF
DNA: TGCGCCAGCAGCCCTGGGACTGATACGCAGTATTTT
size: NA
J: TRBJ2-3
V: TRBV5-1
D: NA

CDR3: CASSLSGGLVEQYF
DNA: TGTGCCAGCAGTTTAAGTGGAGGGTTAGTCGAGCAGTACTTC
size: NA
J: TRBJ2-7
V: TRBV28
D: NA

CDR3: CASSYRGRERGEQYF
DNA: TGTGCCAGCAGTTACCGTGGACGGGAACGCGGCGAGCAGTACTTC
size: NA
J: TRBJ2-7
V: TRBV6-5
D: NA

CDR3: CASTTGGGQYF
DNA: TGTGCCTCCACGACAGGGGGGGGACAGTACTTC
size: NA
J: TRBJ2-7
V: TRBV30
D: TRBD1

CDR3: CASSDDRGTDTQYF
DNA: TGCGCCAGCAGTGACGACAGGGGTACAGATACGCAGTATTTT
size: NA
J: TRBJ2-3
V: TRBV10-1
D: TRBD1

CDR3: CASSMGRANTEAFF
DNA: TGTGCCAGTAGTATGGGTCGGGCGAACACTGAAGCTTTCTTT
size: NA
J: TRBJ1-1
V: TRBV19
D: NA

CDR3: CASTQAGEQFF
DNA: TGTGCCAGCACCCAGGCCGGGGAGCAGTTCTTC
size: NA
J: TRBJ2-1
V: TRBV6-5
D: NA

CDR3: CASSPAGTIYEQYF
DNA: TGTGCCAGCAGCCCCGCCGGGACTATCTACGAGCAGTACTTC
size: NA
J: TRBJ2-7
V: TRBV5-6
D: TRBD2

CDR3: CASSLGTARSPLHF
DNA: TGTGCCAGCAGCTTAGGGACAGCTCGATCACCCCTCCACTTT
size: NA
J: TRBJ1-6
V: TRBV7-3
D: TRBD1

CDR3: CASSSSTGGAFF
DNA: TGTGCCAGCAGTTCCTCGACAGGCGGAGCTTTCTTT
size: NA
J: TRBJ1-1
V: TRBV28
D: NA

CDR3: CASSVGDYSQETQYF
DNA: TGTGCCAGCAGCGTAGGGGACTATAGTCAGGAGACCCAGTACTTC
size: NA
J: TRBJ2-5
V: TRBV9
D: TRBD2

CDR3: CAIKESSGNTIYF
DNA: TGTGCCATCAAGGAGAGCTCTGGAAACACCATATATTTT
size: once
J: TRBJ1-3
V: TRBV10-3
D: NA

CDR3: CATAWGGNQPQHF
DNA: TGTGCCACGGCTTGGGGGGGCAATCAGCCCCAGCATTTT
size: NA
J: TRBJ1-5
V: TRBV24-1
D: NA

CDR3: CASSHGGTDYEQYF
DNA: TGCGCCAGCAGCCACGGAGGGACCGACTACGAGCAGTACTTC
size: NA
J: TRBJ2-7
V: TRBV5-1
D: NA

CDR3: CASSLTGAGLNTGELFF
DNA: TGTGCCAGCAGTTTAACGGGGGCAGGGCTGAACACCGGGGAGCTGTTTTTT
size: NA
J: TRBJ2-2
V: TRBV28
D: NA

CDR3: CASSIVDSNQPQHF
DNA: TGTGCCAGTAGTATAGTAGATAGCAATCAGCCCCAGCATTTT
size: few
J: TRBJ1-5
V: TRBV19
D: NA

CDR3: CASSPGVEETQYF
DNA: TGCGCCAGCAGCCCGGGGGTCGAAGAGACCCAGTACTTC
size: NA
J: TRBJ2-5
V: TRBV5-1
D: NA

CDR3: CASSFRTSGGYNEQFF
DNA: TGTGCCAGCAGCTTTCGGACTAGCGGAGGATACAATGAGCAGTTCTTC
size: NA
J: TRBJ2-1
V: TRBV11-2
D: TRBD2